Shown below are 9 T cell receptor beta chains from a single sample sequenced in a study of CD8 T cells in ankylosing spondylitis. TCRdb fed the 5' RACE reads into MiXCR, producing one record per CDR3 protein. The sample includes about 96,000 distinct CDR3 sequences, 27% of them seen just once. The source material was blood, either unsorted or a sorted T cell fraction (not recorded which). The receptors were gathered from a male donor with ankylosing spondylitis or in good health (not recorded which).

This clonotype came up many times. The V gene is TRBV20-1, the J gene TRBJ1-2; possible D gene TRBD1, 5 bases. The V gene's germline CDR1 is DFQATT and CDR2 SNEGSKA (reference sequence). Trimming removed 6 bases from V and 0 bases from J, with 8 bases in between. This CDR3 comprises 12 residues. CDR3 DNA sequence: TGCAGTGCGACAGAGGCTAACTATGGCTACACCTTC. Translated: CSATEANYGYTF.

V and J are TRBV7-9 and TRBJ1-6; D gene uncertain. V was pared by 4 bases and J by 12 bases, with 7 bases between. CDR1 is SEHNR, CDR2 FQNEAQ, per germline (reference sequence). The CDR3 is 11 residues long. CDR3 DNA sequence: TGTGCCAGCAGCTCCTCAGGACCCCTCCACTTT. Translating gives CASSSSGPLHF.

The V gene is TRBV20-1, the J gene TRBJ1-4; 9 positions agree with TRBD1. CDR1 is DFQATT, CDR2 SNEGSKA, per germline (reference sequence). The length of the CDR3 is 16 residues. V was pared by 6 bases and J by 5 bases, with 13 bases of the junction left unmatched. The CDR3 region has the DNA TGCAGTGCAACCGGGACAGGGTCGGTCGGGAATGAAAAACTGTTTTTT. As protein: CSATGTGSVGNEKLFF.

V gene TRBV20-1 combines with J gene TRBJ2-2; D ambiguous. The CDR3 contains 18 residues. The germline gives CDR1 DFQATT, CDR2 SNEGSKA (reference sequence). Trimming took 1 base from V and 3 from J, leaving 21 bases between them. CDR3 region: CSARGDHGPEKDTGELFF. The CDR3 DNA reads as TGCAGTGCTAGAGGAGATCATGGGCCAGAAAAGGACACCGGGGAGCTGTTTTTT.

This chain connects TRBV7-9 to TRBJ1-4; D is unclear. The V end lost 5 bases, the J end lost 5 bases, and 15 bases lay between the germline ends. CDR3 length: 15 residues. Looked up from germline, CDR1 is SEHNR and CDR2 is FQNEAQ (reference sequence). DNA for the CDR3: TGTGCCAGCAGCCCCGGGAACCACGAAAATGAAAAACTGTTTTTT. This sequence encodes CASSPGNHENEKLFF.

This sequence joins TRBV20-1 and TRBJ2-3; TRBD2 aligns across 8 bases. The CDR3 consists of 15 residues. J lost 6 bases, V lost 5 bases, and 13 bases had no gene match. The germline V gene encodes CDR1 DFQATT and CDR2 SNEGSKA (reference sequence). The CDR3 here is CSARAGTSEVDTQYF. CDR3 nucleotide sequence: TGCAGTGCTCGGGCGGGGACTAGTGAGGTCGATACGCAGTATTTT.

The chain links TRBV5-1 to TRBJ1-1; D possibly corresponds to TRBD1 (5 bases). The germline V gene encodes CDR1 SGHRS and CDR2 YFSETQ. V was shortened by 0 bases and J by 12 bases, with 15 bases between the two germline ends. This CDR3 has 13 amino acids. CDR3 in amino acids: CASSLAGTRSSFF. CDR3 bases: TGCGCCAGCAGCTTGGCCGGGACCCGGTCTTCTTTCTTT.

The genes are TRBV7-9 and TRBJ2-4; 7 bases are shared with TRBD1. V lost 4 bases to trimming and J lost 4 bases; unmatched junction nucleotides: 4. Looked up from germline, CDR1 is SEHNR and CDR2 is FQNEAQ (reference sequence). This CDR3 has 14 amino acids. The CDR3 protein is CASSWDRGKNIQYF. The CDR3 region has the DNA TGTGCCAGCAGCTGGGACAGAGGGAAAAACATTCAGTACTTC.

The sample holds a few counts of this clonotype. The rearrangement joins TRBV12-3 or TRBV12-4 to TRBJ2-1; the match to TRBD2 covers 7 bases. Germline trimming cut 1 base from V and 5 bases from J; bases unmatched to any gene: 11. This CDR3 comprises 17 residues. CDR3 DNA sequence: TGTGCCAGCAGTTTAGGCCCCATGGGGGGGACGGACAATGAGCAGTTCTTC. Protein product: CASSLGPMGGTDNEQFF.